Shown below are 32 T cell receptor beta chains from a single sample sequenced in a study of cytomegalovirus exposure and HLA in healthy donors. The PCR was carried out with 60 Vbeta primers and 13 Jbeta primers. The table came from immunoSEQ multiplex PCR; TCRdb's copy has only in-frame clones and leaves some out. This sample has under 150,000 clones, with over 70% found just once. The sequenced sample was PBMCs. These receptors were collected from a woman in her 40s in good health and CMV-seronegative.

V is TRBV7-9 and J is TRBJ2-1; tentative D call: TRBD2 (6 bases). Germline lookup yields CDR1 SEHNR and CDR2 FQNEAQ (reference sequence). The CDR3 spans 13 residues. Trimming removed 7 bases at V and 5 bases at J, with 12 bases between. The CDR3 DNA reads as TGTGCCAGCAACCCGCGGGGAAACAATGAGCAGTTCTTC. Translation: CASNPRGNNEQFF.

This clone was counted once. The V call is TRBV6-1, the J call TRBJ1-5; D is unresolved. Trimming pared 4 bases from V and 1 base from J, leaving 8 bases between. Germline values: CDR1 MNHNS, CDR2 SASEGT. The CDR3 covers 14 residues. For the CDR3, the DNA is TGTGCCAGCAGTGGGAGGACCAGCAATCAGCCCCAGCATTTT. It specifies CASSGRTSNQPQHF.

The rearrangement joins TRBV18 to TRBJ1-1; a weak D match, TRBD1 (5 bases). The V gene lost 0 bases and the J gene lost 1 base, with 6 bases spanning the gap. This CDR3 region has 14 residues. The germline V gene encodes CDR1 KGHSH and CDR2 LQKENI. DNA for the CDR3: TGTGCCAGCTCACCACCAAGGGGGAACACTGAAGCTTTCTTT. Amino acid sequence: CASSPPRGNTEAFF.

DNA for the CDR3: TGTGCCAGCAGTCTGGCTAGCGGACTGAATGAGCAGTTCTTC. This codes for CASSLASGLNEQFF. V gene TRBV2 combines with J gene TRBJ2-1; 7 bases line up with TRBD2. Germline V gene lookup returns CDR1 SNHLY and CDR2 FYNNEI. V gave up 5 bases and J gave up 7 bases; unmatched junction bases: 8. There are 14 residues in the CDR3.

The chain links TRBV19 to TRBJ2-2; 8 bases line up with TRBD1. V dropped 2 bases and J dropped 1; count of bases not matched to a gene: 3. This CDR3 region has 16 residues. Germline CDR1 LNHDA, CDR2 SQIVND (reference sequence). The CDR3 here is CASSINGQGNTGELFF. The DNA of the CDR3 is TGTGCCAGTAGTATAAACGGACAGGGGAACACCGGGGAGCTGTTTTTT.

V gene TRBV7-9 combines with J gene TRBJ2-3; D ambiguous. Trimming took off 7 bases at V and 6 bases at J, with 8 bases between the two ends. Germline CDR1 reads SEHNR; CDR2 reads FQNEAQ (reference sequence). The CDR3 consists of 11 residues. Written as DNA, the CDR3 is TGTGCCAGCACCCTCCAGGATACGCAGTATTTT. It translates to CASTLQDTQYF.

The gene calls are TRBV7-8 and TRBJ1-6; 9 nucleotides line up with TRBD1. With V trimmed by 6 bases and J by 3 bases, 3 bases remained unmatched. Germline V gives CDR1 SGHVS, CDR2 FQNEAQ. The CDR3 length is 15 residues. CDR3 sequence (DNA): TGTGCCAGCAGGCGGACAGGGGTCTATAATTCACCCCTCCACTTT. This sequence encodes CASRRTGVYNSPLHF.

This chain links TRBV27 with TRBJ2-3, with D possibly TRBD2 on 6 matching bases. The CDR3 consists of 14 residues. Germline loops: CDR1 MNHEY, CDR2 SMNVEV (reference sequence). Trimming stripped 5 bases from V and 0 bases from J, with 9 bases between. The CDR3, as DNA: TGTGCCAGCAGTAGCGGGCGGAGCACAGATACGCAGTATTTT. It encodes CASSSGRSTDTQYF.

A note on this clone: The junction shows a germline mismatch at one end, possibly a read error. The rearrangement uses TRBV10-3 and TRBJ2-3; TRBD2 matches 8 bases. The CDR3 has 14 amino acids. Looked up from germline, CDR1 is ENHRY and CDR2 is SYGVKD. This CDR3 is CAISVSGGTDAQYF. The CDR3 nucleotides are TGTGCCATCAGTGTAAGCGGGGGCACAGATGCGCAGTATTTT.

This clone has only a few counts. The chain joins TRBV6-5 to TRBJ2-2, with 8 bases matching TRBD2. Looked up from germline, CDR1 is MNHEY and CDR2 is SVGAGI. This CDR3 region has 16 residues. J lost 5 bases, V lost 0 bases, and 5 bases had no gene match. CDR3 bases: TGTGCCAGCAGTTACTCAACGGGGGGGTGGACCGGGGAGCTGTTTTTT. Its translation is CASSYSTGGWTGELFF.

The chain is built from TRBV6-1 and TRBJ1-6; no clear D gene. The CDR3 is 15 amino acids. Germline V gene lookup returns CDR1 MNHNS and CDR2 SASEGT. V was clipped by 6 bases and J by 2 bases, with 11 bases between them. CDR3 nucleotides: TGTGCCAGCAGACTATTGGGAGCCTATAATTCACCCCTCCACTTT. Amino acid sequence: CASRLLGAYNSPLHF.

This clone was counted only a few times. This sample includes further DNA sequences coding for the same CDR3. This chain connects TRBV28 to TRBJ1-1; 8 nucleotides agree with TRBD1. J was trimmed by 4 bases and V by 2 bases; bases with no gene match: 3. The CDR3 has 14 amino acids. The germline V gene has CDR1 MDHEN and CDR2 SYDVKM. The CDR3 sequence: CASSLQGAGTEAFF. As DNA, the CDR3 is TGTGCCAGCAGTTTACAGGGGGCGGGCACTGAAGCTTTCTTT.

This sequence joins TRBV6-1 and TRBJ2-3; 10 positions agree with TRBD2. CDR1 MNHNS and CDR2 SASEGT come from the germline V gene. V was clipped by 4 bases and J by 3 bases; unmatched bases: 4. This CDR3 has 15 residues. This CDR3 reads CASSATSGATDTQYF. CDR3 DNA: TGTGCCAGCAGTGCTACTAGCGGGGCAACAGATACGCAGTATTTT.

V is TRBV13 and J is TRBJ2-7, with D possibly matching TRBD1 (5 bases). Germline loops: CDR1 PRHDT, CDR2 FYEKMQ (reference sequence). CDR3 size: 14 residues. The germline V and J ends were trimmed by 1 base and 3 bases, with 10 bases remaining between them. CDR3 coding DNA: TGTGCCAGCAGCTTAGAAGAACAGGTCTACGAGCAGTACTTC. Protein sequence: CASSLEEQVYEQYF.

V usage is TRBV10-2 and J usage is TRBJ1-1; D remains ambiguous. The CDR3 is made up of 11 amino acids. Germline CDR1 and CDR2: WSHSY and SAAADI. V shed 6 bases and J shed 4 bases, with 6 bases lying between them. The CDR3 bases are TGCGCCAGCAGGACTGGCACTGAAGCTTTCTTT. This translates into CASRTGTEAFF.

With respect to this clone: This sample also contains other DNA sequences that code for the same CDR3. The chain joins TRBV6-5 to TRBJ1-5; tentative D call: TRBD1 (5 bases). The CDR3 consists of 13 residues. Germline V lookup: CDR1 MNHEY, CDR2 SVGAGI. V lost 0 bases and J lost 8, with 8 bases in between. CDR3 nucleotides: TGTGCCAGCAGTTACTCAGGAGGGGAGCCCCAGCATTTT. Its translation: CASSYSGGEPQHF.

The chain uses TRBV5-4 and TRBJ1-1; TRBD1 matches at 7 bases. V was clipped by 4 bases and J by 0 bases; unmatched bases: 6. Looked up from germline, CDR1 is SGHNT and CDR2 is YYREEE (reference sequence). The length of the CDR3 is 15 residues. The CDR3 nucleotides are TGTGCCAGCAGCCAGCCGCAGGGGGTGAACACTGAAGCTTTCTTT. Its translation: CASSQPQGVNTEAFF.

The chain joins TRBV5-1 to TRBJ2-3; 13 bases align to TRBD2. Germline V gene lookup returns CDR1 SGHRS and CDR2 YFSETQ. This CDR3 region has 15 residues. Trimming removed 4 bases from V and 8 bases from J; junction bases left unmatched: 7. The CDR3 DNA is TGCGCCAGCAGCCCCGGACTAGCGGGAGAGGGTACGCAGTATTTT. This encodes CASSPGLAGEGTQYF.

The CDR3 region has the DNA TGTGCCAGCAGCCCGCGAGGTAGCGGGGGGTACACAGATACGCAGTATTTT. It codes for CASSPRGSGGYTDTQYF. The chain combines TRBV7-3 with TRBJ2-3; 10 positions agree with TRBD2. Germline CDR1 and CDR2: SGHTA and FQGTGA. The J segment lost 2 bases and the V segment lost 5 bases, leaving 10 bases of the junction unmatched. This CDR3 contains 17 residues.

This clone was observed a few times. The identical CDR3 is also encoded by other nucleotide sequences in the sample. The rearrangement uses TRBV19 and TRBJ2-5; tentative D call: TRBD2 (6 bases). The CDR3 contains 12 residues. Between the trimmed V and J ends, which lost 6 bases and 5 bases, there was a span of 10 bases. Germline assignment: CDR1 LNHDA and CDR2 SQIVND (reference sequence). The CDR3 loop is CASSRRGETQYF. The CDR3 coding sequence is TGTGCCAGTAGCCGGAGGGGTGAGACCCAGTACTTC. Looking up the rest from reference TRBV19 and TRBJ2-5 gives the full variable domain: DGGITQSPKYLFRKEGQNVTLSCEQNLNHDAMYWYRQDPGQGLRLIYYSQIVNDFQKGDIAEGYSVSREKKESFPLTVTSAQKNPTAFYLCASSRRGETQYFGPGTRLLVL.

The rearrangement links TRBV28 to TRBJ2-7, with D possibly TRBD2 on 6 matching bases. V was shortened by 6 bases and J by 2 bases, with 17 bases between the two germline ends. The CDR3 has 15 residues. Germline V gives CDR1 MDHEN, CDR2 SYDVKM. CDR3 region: CASRNTGLNTYEQYF. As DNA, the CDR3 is TGTGCCAGCAGAAACACGGGACTGAACACCTACGAGCAGTACTTC. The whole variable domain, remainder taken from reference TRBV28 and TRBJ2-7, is DVKVTQSSRYLVKRTGEKVFLECVQDMDHENMFWYRQDPGLGLRLIYFSYDVKMKEKGDIPEGYSVSREKKERFSLILESASTNQTSMYLCASRNTGLNTYEQYFGPGTRLTVT.

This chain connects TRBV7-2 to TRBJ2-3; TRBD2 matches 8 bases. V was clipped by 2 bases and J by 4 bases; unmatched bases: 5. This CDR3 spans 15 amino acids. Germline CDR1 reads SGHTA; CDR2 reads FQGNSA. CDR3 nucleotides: TGTGCCAGCAGCTTAAAGCGGGGGCACCCAGATACGCAGTATTTT. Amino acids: CASSLKRGHPDTQYF.

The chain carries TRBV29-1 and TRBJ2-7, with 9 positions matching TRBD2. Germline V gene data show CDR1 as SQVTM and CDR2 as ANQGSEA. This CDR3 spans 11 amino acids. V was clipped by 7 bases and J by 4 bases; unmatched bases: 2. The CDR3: CSGGLAYEQYF. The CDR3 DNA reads TGCAGCGGGGGACTAGCTTACGAGCAGTACTTC.

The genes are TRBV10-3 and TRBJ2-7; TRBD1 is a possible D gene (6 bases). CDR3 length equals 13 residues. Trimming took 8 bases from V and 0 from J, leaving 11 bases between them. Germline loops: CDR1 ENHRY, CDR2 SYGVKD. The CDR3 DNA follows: TGTGCCATCGGGGGCGCCCTCTCCTACGAGCAGTACTTC. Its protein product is CAIGGALSYEQYF.

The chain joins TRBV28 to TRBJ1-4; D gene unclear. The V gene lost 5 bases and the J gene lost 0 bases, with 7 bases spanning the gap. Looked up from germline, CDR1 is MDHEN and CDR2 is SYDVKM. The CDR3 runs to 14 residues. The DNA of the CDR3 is TGTGCCAGCAGTAGGACTGCAACTAATGAAAAACTGTTTTTT. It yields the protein CASSRTATNEKLFF.

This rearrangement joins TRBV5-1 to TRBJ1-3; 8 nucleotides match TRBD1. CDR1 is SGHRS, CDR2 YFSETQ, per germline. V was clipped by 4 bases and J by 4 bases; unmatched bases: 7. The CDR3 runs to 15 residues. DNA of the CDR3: TGCGCCAGCAGCCGCGACAGGGGAGAAGGAAACACCATATATTTT. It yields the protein CASSRDRGEGNTIYF.

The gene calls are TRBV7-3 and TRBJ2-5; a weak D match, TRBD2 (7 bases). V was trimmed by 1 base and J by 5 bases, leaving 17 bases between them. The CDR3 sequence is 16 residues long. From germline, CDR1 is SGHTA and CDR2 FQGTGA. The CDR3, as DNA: TGTGCCAGCAGCTTAAACTCGCGGGGGCCCAAGGAGACCCAGTACTTC. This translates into CASSLNSRGPKETQYF.

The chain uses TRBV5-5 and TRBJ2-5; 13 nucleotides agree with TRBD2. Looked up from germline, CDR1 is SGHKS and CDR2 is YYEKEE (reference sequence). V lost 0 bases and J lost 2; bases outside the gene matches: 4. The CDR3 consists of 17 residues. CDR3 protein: CASSLGLAGGTQETQYF. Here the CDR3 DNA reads TGTGCCAGCAGCTTGGGACTAGCGGGGGGCACACAAGAGACCCAGTACTTC.

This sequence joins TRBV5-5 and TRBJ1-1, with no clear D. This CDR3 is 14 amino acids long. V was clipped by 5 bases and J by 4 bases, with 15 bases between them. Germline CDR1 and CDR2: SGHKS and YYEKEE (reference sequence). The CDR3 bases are TGTGCCAGCAGTTATGAGGCGGGCTCCACTGAAGCTTTCTTT. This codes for CASSYEAGSTEAFF.

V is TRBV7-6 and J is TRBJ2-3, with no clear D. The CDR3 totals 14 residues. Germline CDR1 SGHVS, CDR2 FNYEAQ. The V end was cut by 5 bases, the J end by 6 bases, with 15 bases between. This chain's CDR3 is CASSPRSRGDTQYF. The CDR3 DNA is TGTGCCAGCAGCCCGCGGAGCAGAGGCGATACGCAGTATTTT.

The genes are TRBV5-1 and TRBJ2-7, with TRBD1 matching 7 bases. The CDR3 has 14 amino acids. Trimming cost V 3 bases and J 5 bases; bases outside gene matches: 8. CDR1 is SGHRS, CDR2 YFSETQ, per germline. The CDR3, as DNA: TGCGCCAGCAGCTCCGAATACAGGGGCGACGAGCAGTACTTC. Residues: CASSSEYRGDEQYF.

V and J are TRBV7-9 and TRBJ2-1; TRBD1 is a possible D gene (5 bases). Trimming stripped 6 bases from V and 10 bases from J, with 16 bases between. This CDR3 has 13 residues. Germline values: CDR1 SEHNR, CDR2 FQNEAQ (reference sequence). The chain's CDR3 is CASRYDRLGEQFF. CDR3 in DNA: TGTGCCAGCAGATATGACAGATTGGGCGAGCAGTTCTTC. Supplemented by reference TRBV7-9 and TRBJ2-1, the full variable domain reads DTGVSQNPRHKITKRGQNVTFRCDPISEHNRLYWYRQTLGQGPEFLTYFQNEAQLEKSRLLSDRFSAERPKGSFSTLEIQRTEQGDSAMYLCASRYDRLGEQFFGPGTRLTVL.